These T cell receptor beta chains were read from a single sample in a study of T cells in Graves' hyperthyroidism and ophthalmopathy. TCRdb redid the calling of the multiplex PCR reads with MiXCR, one entry per CDR3 protein. The data show some 270,000 distinct CDR3 sequences, about 14% seen once. Specimen: blood. The receptor set was obtained from a woman aged 25 to 39 with Graves' hyperthyroidism that later progressed to Graves' ophthalmopathy. Each CDR3 is given with its conserved first and last residue. A D gene is named only where the DNA matches it firmly. Not all rows give a size; the values are once, few, many and, for expanded clones, a class.

J gene | clone size | D gene | V gene | CDR3 DNA | CDR3 protein
TRBJ2-3 | many | TRBD1 | TRBV6-1 | TGTGCCAGCAGCCCGGACAGGACCACAGATACGCAGTATTTT | CASSPDRTTDTQYF
TRBJ1-5 | many | . | TRBV28 | TGTGCCAGCACCGCGACCAAACAGCCCCAGCATTTT | CASTATKQPQHF
TRBJ2-3 | many | . | TRBV27 | TGTGCCAGCAGTTTCCCCCCCGCAATTTCTTCACGGGATACGCAGTATTTT | CASSFPPAISSRDTQYF
TRBJ2-3 | many | . | TRBV27 | TGTGCCAGCAGGGCCGGGGTCATGCCAGATACGCAGTATTTT | CASRAGVMPDTQYF
TRBJ1-2 | many | . | TRBV5-6 | TGTGCCAGCAGCTTGGCCAATTTGGTACGAGCCTATGGCTACACCTTC | CASSLANLVRAYGYTF
TRBJ1-5 | many | . | TRBV27 | TGTGCCAGCAGTTTCGGGGCGGGATCTGGGCCCCAGCATTTT | CASSFGAGSGPQHF
TRBJ2-1 | many | TRBD2 | TRBV20-1 | TGCAGTGGCGAGCCGGGACTAGCGGGAGGGAATCGGGATGAGCAGTTCTTC | CSGEPGLAGGNRDEQFF
TRBJ1-2 | . | TRBD1 | TRBV4-1 | TGCGCCAGCAGCCAAGGGAGTTGGGACAGGGGACGTGGCTACACCTTC | CASSQGSWDRGRGYTF
TRBJ2-5 | few | TRBD1 | TRBV15 | TGTGCCACCAAAACCGCAGGGGGTATCCAAGAGACCCAGTACTTC | CATKTAGGIQETQYF
TRBJ1-1 | . | . | TRBV12-5 | TGTGCTAGTGGTTTGGACGGACACGTCTCTCGAGCTTTCTTT | CASGLDGHVSRAFF
TRBJ2-7 | many | . | TRBV6-2/TRBV6-3 | TGTGCCAGCAGTTACTCTAGGCGGGGATCCTACGAGCAGTACTTC | CASSYSRRGSYEQYF
TRBJ2-1 | many | TRBD2 | TRBV19 | TGTGCCAGTATCTGCCCTGTAGCGGGAGATTTCTACAATGAGCAGTTCTTC | CASICPVAGDFYNEQFF
TRBJ2-5 | many | . | TRBV3-2 | TGTGCCAGCAGCCAAGCCCCGTGTTGGACGGAATGGCTCAGCGTAGAGACCCAGTACTTC | CASSQAPCWTEWLSVETQYF
TRBJ2-7 | many | . | TRBV6-1 | TGTGCCAGCAGTGAAGTTACAGGGTACGAGCAGTACTTC | CASSEVTGYEQYF
TRBJ2-3 | many | . | TRBV4-3 | TGCGCCAGCAGCCATTCTGGGGCGCGGATAGATACGCAGTATTTT | CASSHSGARIDTQYF
TRBJ2-1 | . | TRBD2 | TRBV6-5 | TGTGCCAGCAGTTACTCCCCCAGCGGGAAGGATTACAATGAGCAGTTCTTC | CASSYSPSGKDYNEQFF
TRBJ1-1 | many | TRBD1 | TRBV6-2/TRBV6-3 | TGTGCCAGCAGTTACCCGACAGGGAGAATGAACACTGAAGCTTTCTTT | CASSYPTGRMNTEAFF
TRBJ2-7 | many | . | TRBV6-1 | TGTGCCAGCTGCACAGGGACGGTGTACGAGCAGTACTTC | CASCTGTVYEQYF
TRBJ2-5 | many | . | TRBV28 | TGTGCCAGCAGTTTCGTACAGCTCGGGACCCAGTACTTC | CASSFVQLGTQYF
TRBJ1-3 | few | . | TRBV19 | TGTGCCAGTAGTTCAAGTTCCTCTGGAAACACCATATATTTT | CASSSSSSGNTIYF
TRBJ2-5 | many | . | TRBV3-1 | TGTGCCAGCAGCCAAGTAGGGACCCAGTACTTC | CASSQVGTQYF
TRBJ2-1 | many | TRBD1 | TRBV7-9 | TGTGCCAGCAGCGCGCCGGGACAGGATAACAATGAGCAGTTCTTC | CASSAPGQDNNEQFF
TRBJ2-1 | many | TRBD2 | TRBV12-3/TRBV12-4 | TGTGCCAGCAGATCGGGACTAGTAGTAAATGAGCAGTTCTTC | CASRSGLVVNEQFF
TRBJ1-6 | . | . | TRBV5-5 | TGTGCCAGCAGCCCCAGGACGGACTCCTATAATTCACCCCTCCACTTT | CASSPRTDSYNSPLHF
TRBJ1-3 | . | . | TRBV7-9 | TGTGCCAGCGGAAACACCATATATTTT | CASGNTIYF
TRBJ2-1 | . | TRBD2 | TRBV7-2 | TGTGCCAGCAGCTTATCGGGACTATTCTACAATGAGCAGTTCTTC | CASSLSGLFYNEQFF
TRBJ2-7 | many | . | TRBV28 | TGTGCCAGCAGTTTACCCGAGCCTCGCTCATGGGAGCAGTACTTC | CASSLPEPRSWEQYF
TRBJ1-5 | many | . | TRBV28 | TGTGCCAGCAGTTTCATTGGGACACTTAGCAATCAGCCCCAGCATTTT | CASSFIGTLSNQPQHF
TRBJ2-5 | . | . | TRBV5-1 | TGCGCCAGCAGCTGGGGAGGAACCGGGGAGACCCAGTACTTC | CASSWGGTGETQYF
TRBJ2-3 | many | TRBD1 | TRBV18 | TGTGCCAGCTCACCAGACAGGGGTATCACAGATACGCAGTATTTT | CASSPDRGITDTQYF
TRBJ2-1 | many | . | TRBV5-1 | TGCGCCAGCAGCTTGGATGTGGGAACGGGACCCAAGGAGTATGAGCAGTTCTTC | CASSLDVGTGPKEYEQFF
TRBJ2-7 | many | TRBD2 | TRBV19 | TGTGCCAGTAGTAATAGCGGGAGGGTATACGAGCAGTACTTC | CASSNSGRVYEQYF
TRBJ2-5 | . | . | TRBV20-1 | TGCAGTGCTAGTAGTGCCAGCAGTTCAGAGACCCAGTACTTC | CSASSASSSETQYF
TRBJ1-3 | . | . | TRBV28 | TGTGCCAGCAGTCCTTTATTTCTGGGACGTCTGTCCTCTGGAAACACCATATATTTT | CASSPLFLGRLSSGNTIYF
TRBJ2-3 | many | . | TRBV20-1 | TGCAGTGCTATAGGGGACGAATCAGATACGCAGTATTTT | CSAIGDESDTQYF
TRBJ2-3 | . | TRBD2 | TRBV12-3/TRBV12-4 | TGTGCCAGCAGTGCTCCGCTGCCTCAGCGGGAGAGATTAACAGATACGCAGTATTTT | CASSAPLPQRERLTDTQYF
TRBJ1-1 | many | TRBD1 | TRBV30 | TGTGCCTGGAGGACAGGGGGCACTGAAGCTTTCTTT | CAWRTGGTEAFF
TRBJ2-1 | many | TRBD2 | TRBV20-1 | TGCAGTGCTGATGGGGTTGGGGGTGGGACTACAAAGTACAATGAGCAGTTCTTC | CSADGVGGGTTKYNEQFF
TRBJ2-3 | many | TRBD2 | TRBV18 | TGTGCCAGCTCATTACAGGGACTAGCGGGAGCTGCAGATACGCAGTATTTT | CASSLQGLAGAADTQYF
TRBJ2-7 | many | TRBD2 | TRBV6-2/TRBV6-3 | TGTGCCAGCAGTTGGCGGGAGGGCCCCTACGAGCAGTACTTC | CASSWREGPYEQYF
TRBJ2-1 | many | TRBD2 | TRBV10-3 | TGTGCCATCAGTGATAGCTCGGGACTAGGTTACAATGAGCAGTTCTTC | CAISDSSGLGYNEQFF
TRBJ2-3 | . | TRBD1 | TRBV7-6 | TGTGCCAGCAGCTCTCGGACAGGGGTGGCCTCAGATACGCAGTATTTT | CASSSRTGVASDTQYF
TRBJ2-2 | many | TRBD2 | TRBV6-1 | TGTGCCAGCAGTCCAACTAGCGGGACTTCCGGGGAGCTGTTTTTT | CASSPTSGTSGELFF
TRBJ2-1 | many | . | TRBV13 | TGTGCCAGCAGCTTAGGGCTCGTGTACAGTACAATCGGGTCCTACAATGAGCAGTTCTTC | CASSLGLVYSTIGSYNEQFF
TRBJ1-1 | many | . | TRBV2 | TGTGCCAGCCTTGGACAGCTAATGAACACTGAAGCTTTCTTT | CASLGQLMNTEAFF
TRBJ1-6 | many | TRBD1 | TRBV27 | TGTGCCAGCAGTCCCTCGACAGGGGGCGGTTCACCCCTCCACTTT | CASSPSTGGGSPLHF
TRBJ2-2 | once | . | TRBV12-3/TRBV12-4 | TGTGCCAGCAGAAAGACAGGGGATAGGGGGGGCGGGGAGCTGTTTTTT | CASRKTGDRGGGELFF
TRBJ1-1 | many | TRBD1 | TRBV4-3 | TGCGCCAGCAGCCAAGATATTTGGGACAGGGGTACTGAAGCTTTCTTT | CASSQDIWDRGTEAFF
TRBJ2-3 | . | TRBD2 | TRBV28 | TGTGCCAGCAGAACCCCTCGGACTAGCGGGAGTTTCACGCAGTATTTT | CASRTPRTSGSFTQYF
TRBJ2-2 | few | . | TRBV6-5 | TGTGCCAGCAGTTACTCGGCCGGGTCCACGAACACCGGGGAGCTGTTTTTT | CASSYSAGSTNTGELFF
TRBJ2-1 | many | TRBD1 | TRBV4-1 | TGCGCCAGCAGCCAAGATGGACAGGGGGTTACGGGTGAGCAGTTCTTC | CASSQDGQGVTGEQFF